The next 30 T cell receptor beta chains were all read from a single sample in a study of blood T cell repertoires in COVID-19. TCRdb's copy holds only in-frame clones and misses some; the assay was immunoSEQ multiplex PCR. Of approximately 52,000 clones in the sample, roughly 87% were seen once. Sequencing was done on a sample of peripheral blood. The receptors come from a man between 60 and 75 years old with active COVID-19.

The chain carries TRBV5-4 and TRBJ2-5; maybe TRBD2 (6 bases). Trimming removed 0 bases from V and 3 bases from J, with 9 bases in between. Germline CDR1 reads SGHNT; CDR2 reads YYREEE (reference sequence). This CDR3 spans 14 amino acids. The chain's CDR3 is CASSLVGGEETQYF. CDR3 in DNA: TGTGCCAGCAGCTTGGTCGGAGGGGAAGAGACCCAGTACTTC.

The rearrangement links TRBV9 to TRBJ2-7, with 9 bases fitting TRBD2. Germline V gene lookup returns CDR1 SGDLS and CDR2 YYNGEE. The junction had 5 bases not matched to a gene; V was cut back by 0 bases and J by 4 bases. The CDR3 runs 15 residues. CDR3 sequence reads: CASSVDGTSRYEQYF. CDR3 coding DNA: TGTGCCAGCAGCGTAGACGGGACTAGCCGTTACGAGCAGTACTTC.

V usage is TRBV7-2 and J usage is TRBJ2-5; TRBD1 matches 7 bases. The V segment lost 5 bases and the J segment 4 bases; nucleotides outside the gene matches: 10. The CDR3 spans 15 residues. Germline-derived CDR1 and CDR2 are SGHTA and FQGNSA. DNA of the CDR3: TGTGCCAGCAGCACAGGGGAGTTTGCCGCAGAGACCCAGTACTTC. As protein: CASSTGEFAAETQYF. The whole variable domain, filled in from reference TRBV7-2 and TRBJ2-5, reads GAGVSQSPSNKVTEKGKDVELRCDPISGHTALYWYRQSLGQGLEFLIYFQGNSAPDKSGLPSDRFSAERTGGSVSTLTIQRTQQEDSAVYLCASSTGEFAAETQYFGPGTRLLVL.

As concerns this clone: Other DNA sequences from this sample encode an identical CDR3 as well. The CDR3 spells CASSPGEGQPQHF. The CDR3 coding sequence is TGTGCCAGCAGTCCGGGGGAGGGCCAGCCCCAGCATTTT. The chain carries TRBV12-3 or TRBV12-4 and TRBJ1-5; D might be TRBD1 (5 bases). Trimming pared 5 bases from V and 7 bases from J, leaving 12 bases between. The CDR3 is made up of 13 amino acids.

This chain connects TRBV6-2 or TRBV6-3 to TRBJ1-5, with a tentative D call TRBD1 (6 bases). Between the trimmed V and J ends, which lost 0 bases and 9 bases, there was a span of 12 bases. Germline assignment: CDR1 MNHEY and CDR2 SVGEGT. The CDR3 has 14 amino acids. CDR3 sequence (DNA): TGTGCCAGCAGTTACTCGTCGGGGGGGGCGCCCCAGCATTTT. Amino acid sequence: CASSYSSGGAPQHF.

The chain joins TRBV9 to TRBJ2-2; no firm D call. V gave up 0 bases and J gave up 0 bases, with 12 bases separating them. Per the germline V gene, CDR1 is SGDLS and CDR2 is YYNGEE. The CDR3 runs to 17 residues. This CDR3 is CASSVVPPPANTGELFF. CDR3 in DNA: TGTGCCAGCAGCGTAGTTCCTCCCCCCGCGAACACCGGGGAGCTGTTTTTT.

The rearrangement links TRBV12-3 or TRBV12-4 to TRBJ2-5, with a weak D call TRBD2 (5 bases). The CDR3 is 12 residues long. Trimming removed 6 bases at V and 2 bases at J, with 7 bases between. The CDR3 coding sequence is TGTGCCAGCAGGCCGGGACAAGAGACCCAGTACTTC. The encoded protein is CASRPGQETQYF.

The J gene is TRBJ2-7, the V gene TRBV7-8; D unresolved. Germline CDR1 and CDR2: SGHVS and FQNEAQ. This CDR3 is 16 amino acids long. V was cut by 4 bases and J by 0 bases, with 16 bases left in between. The CDR3 spells CASSSVWRRGSYEQYF. Written as DNA, the CDR3 is TGTGCCAGCAGCTCTGTCTGGCGGAGAGGCTCCTACGAGCAGTACTTC.

The chain joins TRBV7-8 to TRBJ2-2; D remains ambiguous. Germline loops: CDR1 SGHVS, CDR2 FQNEAQ. The CDR3 is made up of 15 amino acids. V lost 8 bases and J 2 bases, leaving 15 bases between the germline ends. In DNA, the CDR3 is TGTGCCAGCCGCCGTAACTCGCTCAACACCGGGGAGCTGTTTTTT. It yields the protein CASRRNSLNTGELFF.

Concerning this clone: Other DNA sequences within the sample encode an identical CDR3. V gene TRBV3-1 (or the pseudogene TRBV3-2) combines with J gene TRBJ1-5; the D gene is possibly TRBD1 (5 bases). Trimming shortened V by 5 bases and J by 2 bases, and 7 bases separated the two germline ends. Germline-derived CDR1 and CDR2 are LGHDT and YNNKEL (reference sequence). CDR3 length: 13 amino acids. Written as DNA, the CDR3 is TGTGCCAGCAGCGGAGGGGGCAATCAGCCCCAGCATTTT. This codes for CASSGGGNQPQHF.

The chain has TRBV28 and TRBJ2-7; TRBD1 is a possible D gene (6 bases). Germline values: CDR1 MDHEN, CDR2 SYDVKM. The CDR3 covers 14 residues. Trimming pared 5 bases from V and 4 bases from J, leaving 15 bases between. The CDR3 reads CASSLSVRGYEQYF. Here the CDR3 DNA reads TGTGCCAGCAGTCTATCGGTCAGGGGTTACGAGCAGTACTTC. The whole variable domain, remainder taken from reference TRBV28 and TRBJ2-7, is DVKVTQSSRYLVKRTGEKVFLECVQDMDHENMFWYRQDPGLGLRLIYFSYDVKMKEKGDIPEGYSVSREKKERFSLILESASTNQTSMYLCASSLSVRGYEQYFGPGTRLTVT.

This chain joins TRBV12-5 and TRBJ2-2; 8 positions agree with TRBD1. Trimming at V came to 6 bases and at J to 2 bases, leaving 8 bases not matched to a gene. The CDR3 is made up of 16 amino acids. Germline CDR1 is LGHNT and CDR2 is FRNRAP. CDR3 loop: CASGHPGQENTGELFF. The CDR3, as DNA: TGTGCTAGTGGCCACCCGGGACAGGAAAACACCGGGGAGCTGTTTTTT.

Here the CDR3 reads CASSRTSGRTSTDTQYF. CDR3 bases: TGTGCCAGCAGCCGGACTAGCGGGAGGACTAGCACAGATACGCAGTATTTT. The V call is TRBV7-9, the J call TRBJ2-3; 14 bases line up with TRBD2. Germline V gene sequence: CDR1 SEHNR, CDR2 FQNEAQ (reference sequence). V gave up 5 bases and J gave up 0 bases; unmatched junction bases: 4. The CDR3 loop spans 17 amino acids.

This clone has a handful of counts. The rearrangement joins TRBV4-2 to TRBJ2-4; 10 positions match TRBD2. J gave up 2 bases and V 1 base, and 11 bases lay outside the gene matches. Germline loops: CDR1 LGHNA, CDR2 YNFKEQ. There are 19 residues in the CDR3. The CDR3 here is CASSQAELASGSSKNIQYF. In nucleotides, the CDR3 is TGTGCCAGCAGCCAAGCGGAGTTAGCTAGCGGGAGTTCCAAAAACATTCAGTACTTC.

The chain is built from TRBV4-2 and TRBJ2-7, with TRBD2 matching over 11 bases. The CDR3 has 14 residues. Germline loops: CDR1 LGHNA, CDR2 YNFKEQ. V was clipped by 5 bases and J by 6 bases; unmatched bases: 6. Written as DNA, the CDR3 is TGTGCCAGCAGCACTAGCGGGAGTGCTGCCGAGCAGTACTTC. Translating gives CASSTSGSAAEQYF.

The chain is built from TRBV28 and TRBJ1-1, with 7 positions matching TRBD1. The CDR3 is 14 amino acids. The germline V gene has CDR1 MDHEN and CDR2 SYDVKM. V dropped 7 bases and J dropped 4; count of bases not matched to a gene: 9. The CDR3 sequence: CASNQQGWGTEAFF. In DNA, the CDR3 is TGTGCCAGCAATCAACAGGGGTGGGGCACTGAAGCTTTCTTT. The variable domain in full, completed from reference TRBV28 and TRBJ1-1, reads DVKVTQSSRYLVKRTGEKVFLECVQDMDHENMFWYRQDPGLGLRLIYFSYDVKMKEKGDIPEGYSVSREKKERFSLILESASTNQTSMYLCASNQQGWGTEAFFGQGTRLTVV.

The V call is TRBV5-4, the J call TRBJ2-7; 13 positions agree with TRBD2. This CDR3 contains 15 residues. Unmatched junction bases numbered 2, after V lost 4 bases and J lost 1 base. Germline V lookup: CDR1 SGHNT, CDR2 YYREEE (reference sequence). The CDR3 loop is CASSPGLAGSYEQYF. The CDR3 DNA follows: TGTGCCAGCAGCCCGGGACTAGCGGGATCCTACGAGCAGTACTTC. The full variable domain, in which reference TRBV5-4 and TRBJ2-7 provide the parts outside the CDR3, is ETGVTQSPTHLIKTRGQQVTLRCSSQSGHNTVSWYQQALGQGPQFIFQYYREEENGRGNFPPRFSGLQFPNYSSELNVNALELDDSALYLCASSPGLAGSYEQYFGPGTRLTVT.

The rearrangement links TRBV7-9 to TRBJ2-5, with D maybe TRBD2 (5 bases). Germline CDR1 is SEHNR and CDR2 is FQNEAQ (reference sequence). The CDR3 consists of 11 residues. The V and J ends lost 6 bases and 5 bases respectively, with 7 bases between them. This CDR3 reads CASRGSETQYF. The CDR3 bases are TGTGCCAGCAGGGGGAGTGAGACCCAGTACTTC. Combining the CDR3 with reference TRBV7-9 and TRBJ2-5 gives the whole variable domain DTGVSQNPRHKITKRGQNVTFRCDPISEHNRLYWYRQTLGQGPEFLTYFQNEAQLEKSRLLSDRFSAERPKGSFSTLEIQRTEQGDSAMYLCASRGSETQYFGPGTRLLVL.

This chain links TRBV11-2 with TRBJ2-1; 7 bases map to TRBD1. Germline CDR1 and CDR2: SGHAT and FQNNGV. V gave up 4 bases and J gave up 4 bases; unmatched junction bases: 7. The CDR3 runs to 15 residues. The CDR3 spells CASSSTGVKYNEQFF. The CDR3 region has the DNA TGTGCCAGCAGCTCCACAGGGGTGAAATACAATGAGCAGTTCTTC.

The V and J genes are TRBV4-3 and TRBJ2-6, with a possible D match to TRBD2 (5 bases). Germline assignment: CDR1 LGHNA and CDR2 YSLEER. Trimming shortened V by 0 bases and J by 3 bases, and 9 bases separated the two germline ends. The CDR3 runs to 16 residues. CDR3 nucleotides: TGCGCCAGCAGCCAAGAGGCCGGGGTTGGGGCCAACGTCCTGACTTTC. It encodes CASSQEAGVGANVLTF.

This clone was seen more than once but under ten times. The chain joins TRBV30 to TRBJ1-1; 8 bases map to TRBD1. The CDR3 totals 11 residues. V shed 3 bases and J 11 bases; nucleotides not matched to a gene: 5. Per the germline V gene, CDR1 is GTSNPN and CDR2 is SVGIG (reference sequence). Here the CDR3 reads CAWRVQGAAFF. The CDR3 DNA is TGTGCCTGGAGGGTCCAGGGGGCGGCTTTCTTT.

This chain joins TRBV4-3 and TRBJ2-3; 7 bases agree with TRBD1. V was pared by 0 bases and J by 2 bases, with 5 bases of the junction left unmatched. The CDR3 covers 16 residues. Germline V gives CDR1 LGHNA, CDR2 YSLEER. The CDR3 DNA reads as TGCGCCAGCAGCCAAGATCCGACAGGGAACACAGATACGCAGTATTTT. Translating it yields CASSQDPTGNTDTQYF.

V gene TRBV28 combines with J gene TRBJ2-5, with D uncertain. The germline CDR1 and CDR2 sequences are MDHEN and SYDVKM. The V end lost 6 bases, the J end lost 7 bases, and 9 bases lay between the germline ends. CDR3 size: 11 residues. CDR3 bases: TGTGCCAGCAGCTATTTAACGACCCAGTACTTC. Protein: CASSYLTTQYF.

The V and J genes are TRBV11-1 and TRBJ2-1; TRBD2 matches at 9 bases. The V segment lost 6 bases and the J segment 1 base; nucleotides outside the gene matches: 4. The CDR3 runs to 15 residues. The V gene's germline CDR1 is SGHAT and CDR2 FQDESV (reference sequence). The CDR3 here is CASSIAGVSYNEQFF. In nucleotides, the CDR3 is TGTGCCAGCAGTATAGCGGGAGTATCCTACAATGAGCAGTTCTTC.

This chain joins TRBV27 and TRBJ2-7; 8 nucleotides line up with TRBD2. In germline, CDR1 is MNHEY, CDR2 SMNVEV (reference sequence). The CDR3 extends over 17 amino acids. J was trimmed by 6 bases and V by 2 bases; bases with no gene match: 15. CDR3 loop: CASSLRADLAAGAEQYF. DNA for the CDR3: TGTGCCAGCAGTTTACGGGCCGACCTGGCAGCGGGGGCCGAGCAGTACTTC.

The chain couples TRBV19 to TRBJ2-5; the match to TRBD1 covers 7 bases. CDR3 length: 14 residues. Looked up from germline, CDR1 is LNHDA and CDR2 is SQIVND (reference sequence). V gave up 7 bases and J gave up 2 bases; unmatched junction bases: 7. The CDR3 sequence: CASTQGPMQETQYF. The DNA of the CDR3 is TGTGCCAGTACACAGGGGCCGATGCAAGAGACCCAGTACTTC. The complete variable domain, with remaining parts taken from reference TRBV19 and TRBJ2-5, reads DGGITQSPKYLFRKEGQNVTLSCEQNLNHDAMYWYRQDPGQGLRLIYYSQIVNDFQKGDIAEGYSVSREKKESFPLTVTSAQKNPTAFYLCASTQGPMQETQYFGPGTRLLVL.

The chain links TRBV19 to TRBJ2-5; 10 bases map to TRBD2. Trimming cost V 3 bases and J 4 bases; bases outside gene matches: 5. CDR1 and CDR2 from the germline V gene are LNHDA and SQIVND (reference sequence). This CDR3 comprises 15 residues. CDR3 sequence: CASSMGLARRETQYF. CDR3 DNA sequence: TGTGCCAGTAGTATGGGACTAGCGCGAAGAGAGACCCAGTACTTC.

CDR3 residues: CASSSSGGLKQPQHF. The CDR3 DNA is TGTGCCAGCAGCTCGTCGGGGGGCCTCAAACAGCCCCAGCATTTT. This chain uses TRBV5-6 with TRBJ1-5, with a tentative D call TRBD1 (6 bases). CDR1 is SGHDT, CDR2 YYEEEE, per germline. The CDR3 extends over 15 amino acids. Trimming shortened V by 3 bases and J by 7 bases, and 17 bases separated the two germline ends.

The rearrangement joins TRBV7-3 to TRBJ2-6; D perhaps matches TRBD2 (7 bases). V gave up 3 bases and J gave up 2 bases, with 14 bases separating them. There are 17 residues in the CDR3. Germline V gene sequence: CDR1 SGHTA, CDR2 FQGTGA. CDR3 protein: CASSFIRGAAGANVLTF. CDR3 sequence (DNA): TGTGCCAGCAGCTTTATACGGGGGGCCGCTGGGGCCAACGTCCTGACTTTC.

This clone appeared a single time. The genes are TRBV7-9 and TRBJ2-7; TRBD1 aligns across 8 bases. CDR3 length: 14 amino acids. J gave up 6 bases and V 5 bases, and 9 bases lay outside the gene matches. Germline CDR1 SEHNR, CDR2 FQNEAQ (reference sequence). The DNA for the CDR3 is TGTGCCAGCAGCCTGGGGGGACAGGTTCCCGAGCAGTACTTC. It codes for CASSLGGQVPEQYF.